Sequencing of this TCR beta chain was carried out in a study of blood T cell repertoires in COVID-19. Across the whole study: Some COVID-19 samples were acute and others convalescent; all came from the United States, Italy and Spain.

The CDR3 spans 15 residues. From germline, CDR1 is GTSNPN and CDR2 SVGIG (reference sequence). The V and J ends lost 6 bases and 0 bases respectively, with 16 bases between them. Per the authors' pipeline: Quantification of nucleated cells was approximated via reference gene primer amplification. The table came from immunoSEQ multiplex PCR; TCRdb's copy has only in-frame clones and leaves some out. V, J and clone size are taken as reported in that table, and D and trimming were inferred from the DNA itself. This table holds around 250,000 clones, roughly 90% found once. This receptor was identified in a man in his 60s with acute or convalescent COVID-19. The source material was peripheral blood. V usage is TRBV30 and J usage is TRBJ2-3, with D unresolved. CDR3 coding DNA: TGTGCCTGCCAAAACCCGACTGCTAGCACAGATACGCAGTATTTT. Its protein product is CACQNPTASTDTQYF.